This TCR beta chain was identified in a study of cytomegalovirus exposure and HLA in healthy donors. Broader study findings: In vitro confirmation showed three CMV-associated chains to be CMV antigen specific. A later analysis reportedly found that, within productive TCRs, an Asian-associated ancestry cluster had fewer N-insertions than the mean observed across the approximately 660 donors.

A note on this clone: Its antigen is not identified.

This PCR relied on a set of 60 Vbeta primers and 13 Jbeta primers. Profiling relied on immunoSEQ multiplex PCR, and the TCRdb table lists in-frame clones only, not all of them. The sample has 120,000 or so clones, 81% seen once; the top ten hold under 2%. The donors comprised healthy bone marrow donors. Sequenced: PBMCs. The TCR was taken from a young man in good health and CMV-seronegative.

The CDR3 region is CASSEGQGSYQETQYF. CDR3 nucleotides: TGTGCCAGCAGTGAAGGGCAGGGGTCCTACCAAGAGACCCAGTACTTC. The chain links TRBV25-1 to TRBJ2-5; TRBD1 is a possible D gene (6 bases). Germline V gene lookup returns CDR1 MGHDK and CDR2 SYGVNS. The CDR3 runs 16 residues. Trimming took off 2 bases at V and 0 bases at J, with 13 bases between the two ends.